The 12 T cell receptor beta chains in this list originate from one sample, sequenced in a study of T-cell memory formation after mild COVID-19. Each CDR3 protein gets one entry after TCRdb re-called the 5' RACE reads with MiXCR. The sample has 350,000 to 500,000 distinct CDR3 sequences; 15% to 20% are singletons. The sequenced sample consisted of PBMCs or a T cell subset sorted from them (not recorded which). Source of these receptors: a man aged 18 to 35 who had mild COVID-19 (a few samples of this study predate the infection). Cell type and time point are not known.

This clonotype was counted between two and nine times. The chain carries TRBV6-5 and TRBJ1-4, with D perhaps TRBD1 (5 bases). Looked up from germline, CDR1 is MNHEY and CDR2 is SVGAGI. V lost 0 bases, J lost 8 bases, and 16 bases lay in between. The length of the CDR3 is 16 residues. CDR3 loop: CASSYSAGSGGEKLFF. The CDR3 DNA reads TGTGCCAGCAGTTACTCGGCAGGGAGCGGTGGCGAAAAACTGTTTTTT.

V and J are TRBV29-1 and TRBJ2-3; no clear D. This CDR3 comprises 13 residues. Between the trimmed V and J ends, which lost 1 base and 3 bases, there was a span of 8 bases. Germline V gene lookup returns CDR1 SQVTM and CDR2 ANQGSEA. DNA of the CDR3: TGCAGCGTTGAAGGGGGTGGTACAGATACGCAGTATTTT. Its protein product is CSVEGGGTDTQYF.

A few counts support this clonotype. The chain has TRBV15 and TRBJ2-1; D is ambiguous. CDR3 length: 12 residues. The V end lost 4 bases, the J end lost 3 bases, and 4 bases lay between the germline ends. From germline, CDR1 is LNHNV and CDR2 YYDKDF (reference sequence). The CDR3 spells CATSNGYNEQFF. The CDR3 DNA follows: TGTGCCACCAGCAACGGCTACAATGAGCAGTTCTTC.

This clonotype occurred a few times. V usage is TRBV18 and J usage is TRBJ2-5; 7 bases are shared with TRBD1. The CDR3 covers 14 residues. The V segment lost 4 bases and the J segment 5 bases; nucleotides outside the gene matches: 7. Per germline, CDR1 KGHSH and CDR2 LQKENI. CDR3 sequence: CASSLYTGEETQYF. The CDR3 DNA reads TGTGCCAGCTCACTGTATACAGGGGAGGAGACCCAGTACTTC.

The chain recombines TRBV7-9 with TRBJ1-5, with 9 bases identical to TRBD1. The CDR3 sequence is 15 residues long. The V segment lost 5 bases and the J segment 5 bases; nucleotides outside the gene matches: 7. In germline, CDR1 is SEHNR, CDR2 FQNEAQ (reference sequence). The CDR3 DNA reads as TGTGCCAGCAGCCTTAATACAGGGGGCGATCAGCCCCAGCATTTT. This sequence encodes CASSLNTGGDQPQHF.

The CDR3 here is CASAIPGLADEQFF. CDR3 sequence (DNA): TGTGCCAGCGCGATCCCGGGACTAGCGGATGAGCAGTTCTTC. The rearrangement joins TRBV7-9 to TRBJ2-1, with TRBD2 identical over 11 bases. Germline V gene sequence: CDR1 SEHNR, CDR2 FQNEAQ (reference sequence). The CDR3 spans 14 residues. Trimming cost V 8 bases and J 8 bases; bases outside gene matches: 8.

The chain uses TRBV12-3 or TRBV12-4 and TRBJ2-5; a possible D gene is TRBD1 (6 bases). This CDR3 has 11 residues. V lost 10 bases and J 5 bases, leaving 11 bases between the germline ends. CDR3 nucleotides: TGTGCCACCGCGAGGGGGGAGACCCAGTACTTC. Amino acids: CATARGETQYF.

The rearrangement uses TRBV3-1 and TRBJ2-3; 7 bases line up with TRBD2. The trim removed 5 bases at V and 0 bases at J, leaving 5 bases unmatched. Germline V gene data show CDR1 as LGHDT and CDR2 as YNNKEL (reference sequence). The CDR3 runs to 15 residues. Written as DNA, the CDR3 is TGTGCCAGCAGCGATGGGGGGGGGAGCACAGATACGCAGTATTTT. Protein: CASSDGGGSTDTQYF.

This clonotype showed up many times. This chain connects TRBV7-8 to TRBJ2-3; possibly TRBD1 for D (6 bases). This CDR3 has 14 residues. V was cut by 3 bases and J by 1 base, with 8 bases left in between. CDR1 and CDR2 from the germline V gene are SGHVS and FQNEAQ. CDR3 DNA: TGTGCCAGCAGCTTGGGGGCGCGCACAGATACGCAGTATTTT. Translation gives CASSLGARTDTQYF.

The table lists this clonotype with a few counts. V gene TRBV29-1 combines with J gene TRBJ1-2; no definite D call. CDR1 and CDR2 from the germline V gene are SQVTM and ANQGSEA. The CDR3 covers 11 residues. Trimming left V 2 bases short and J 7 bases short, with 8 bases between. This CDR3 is CSVESGSGYTF. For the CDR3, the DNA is TGCAGCGTTGAATCCGGGTCTGGCTACACCTTC.

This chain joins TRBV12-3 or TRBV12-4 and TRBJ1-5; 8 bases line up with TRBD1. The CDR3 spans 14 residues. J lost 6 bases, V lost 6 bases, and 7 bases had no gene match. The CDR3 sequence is CASSPGGEGQPQHF. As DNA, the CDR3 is TGTGCCAGCAGCCCAGGGGGCGAGGGTCAGCCCCAGCATTTT.

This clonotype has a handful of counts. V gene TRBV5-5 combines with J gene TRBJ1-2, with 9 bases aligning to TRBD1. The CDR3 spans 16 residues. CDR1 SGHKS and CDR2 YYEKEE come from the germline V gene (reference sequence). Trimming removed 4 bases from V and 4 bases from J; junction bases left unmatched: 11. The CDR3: CASSRSTGGLRYGYTF. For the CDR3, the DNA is TGTGCCAGCAGCCGCTCGACAGGGGGTCTTCGCTATGGCTACACCTTC.